This T cell receptor (beta chain) stems from a study of CD8 T cells in ankylosing spondylitis. Study-level points and caveats: A subset of motif variants has previously been described in the synovial fluid and blood of reactive arthritis. Characteristic of ankylosing spondylitis blood, it appeared, was a TCR beta motif comprising fewer than 10 highly homologous variants. Disease-linked clones bore a CD8+ phenotype and were relatively rare in peripheral blood.

Looked up from germline, CDR1 is SNHLY and CDR2 is FYNNEI. V lost 4 bases and J lost 0, with 6 bases in between. The CDR3 extends over 13 amino acids. Details on this clonotype: Its antigen remains unknown.

One entry per CDR3 protein, called by TCRdb with MiXCR from the 5' RACE reads. The repertoire includes roughly 300,000 distinct CDR3 sequences, 6.5% to 10% of them detected once, and roughly 15% sits in the top ten. Sequencing was done on a sample of blood, either unsorted or a sorted T cell fraction (not recorded which). The clonotype was recovered from a male donor with ankylosing spondylitis. The chain uses TRBV2 and TRBJ1-1; D remains ambiguous. This CDR3 reads CASSALMNTEAFF. The CDR3, as DNA: TGTGCCAGCAGTGCACTTATGAACACTGAAGCTTTCTTT.